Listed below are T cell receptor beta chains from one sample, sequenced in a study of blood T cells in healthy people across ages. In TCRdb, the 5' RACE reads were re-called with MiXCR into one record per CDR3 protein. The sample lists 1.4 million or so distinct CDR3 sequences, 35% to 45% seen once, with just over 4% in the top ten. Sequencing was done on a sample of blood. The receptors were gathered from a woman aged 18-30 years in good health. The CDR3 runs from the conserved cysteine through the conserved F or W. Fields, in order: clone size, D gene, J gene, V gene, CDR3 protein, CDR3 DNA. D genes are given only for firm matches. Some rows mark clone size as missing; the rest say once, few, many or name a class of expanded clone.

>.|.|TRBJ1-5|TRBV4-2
CASSLNRGQPQHF
TGTGCCAGCAGCCTAAACCGGGGCCAGCCCCAGCATTTT
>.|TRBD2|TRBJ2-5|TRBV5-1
CASRPWTSGQGTQYF
TGCGCCAGCAGGCCCTGGACTAGCGGACAAGGGACCCAGTACTTC
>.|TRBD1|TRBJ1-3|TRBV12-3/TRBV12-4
CASRSTGEAGNTIYF
TGTGCCAGCAGATCTACAGGGGAGGCTGGAAACACCATATATTTT
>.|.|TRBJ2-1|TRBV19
CASSTSGATYNEQFF
TGTGCCAGTAGTACTTCGGGTGCGACCTACAATGAGCAGTTCTTC
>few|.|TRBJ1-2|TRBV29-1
CSVEWMADGYTF
TGCAGCGTTGAATGGATGGCGGATGGCTACACCTTC
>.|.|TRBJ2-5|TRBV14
CASSPERSVAETQYF
TGTGCCAGCAGCCCGGAGAGATCTGTAGCGGAGACCCAGTACTTC
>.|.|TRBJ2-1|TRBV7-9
CASSVGAYSGVQFF
TGTGCCAGCAGCGTGGGGGCTTATTCGGGTGTGCAGTTCTTC
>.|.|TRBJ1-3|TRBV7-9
CASSLGLDSGNTIYF
TGTGCCAGCAGCTTGGGACTGGACTCTGGAAACACCATATATTTT
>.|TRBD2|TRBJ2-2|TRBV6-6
CASRREVDTGELFF
TGTGCCAGCAGACGGGAGGTGGACACCGGGGAGCTGTTTTTT
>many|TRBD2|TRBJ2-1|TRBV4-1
CASSQAGGYNEQFF
TGCGCCAGCAGCCAGGCGGGGGGCTACAATGAGCAGTTCTTC
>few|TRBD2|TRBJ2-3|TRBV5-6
CASSSSGGSPDTQYF
TGTGCCAGCAGTTCTAGCGGGGGATCTCCAGATACGCAGTATTTT
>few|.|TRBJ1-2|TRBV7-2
CASSLRGDYTF
TGTGCCAGCAGCTTAAGGGGGGACTACACCTTC
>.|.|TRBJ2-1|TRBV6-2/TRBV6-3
CVSNHHIGSSYNEQFF
TGTGTCAGCAACCATCATATAGGGAGCTCCTACAATGAGCAGTTCTTC
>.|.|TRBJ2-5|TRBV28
CASNPRGHQETQYF
TGTGCCAGCAATCCCCGGGGCCACCAAGAGACCCAGTACTTC
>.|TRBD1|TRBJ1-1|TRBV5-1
CASSLVAGGSTEAFF
TGCGCCAGCAGCTTGGTGGCAGGGGGAAGCACTGAAGCTTTCTTT
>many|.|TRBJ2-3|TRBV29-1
CSVDTPYITDTQYF
TGCAGCGTTGATACGCCTTATATCACAGATACGCAGTATTTT
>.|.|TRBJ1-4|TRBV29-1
CSGSEPGEKLFF
TGCAGCGGGTCTGAACCAGGTGAAAAACTGTTTTTT
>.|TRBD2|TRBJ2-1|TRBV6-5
CASSYAGGVGEQFF
TGTGCCAGCAGTTATGCGGGGGGAGTAGGTGAGCAGTTCTTC
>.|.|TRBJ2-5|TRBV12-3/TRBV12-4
CASSRTEDGAGTQYF
TGTGCCAGCAGTCGTACCGAGGACGGAGCGGGGACCCAGTACTTC
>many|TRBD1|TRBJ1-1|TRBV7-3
CASSVGQYTEAFF
TGTGCCAGCAGCGTGGGACAGTACACTGAAGCTTTCTTT
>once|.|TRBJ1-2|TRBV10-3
CAIRQGSLSYGYTF
TGTGCCATCAGGCAGGGGAGCTTGAGCTATGGCTACACCTTC
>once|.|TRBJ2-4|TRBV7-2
CASSLGVQPQYF
TGTGCCAGCAGCTTAGGAGTTCAGCCCCAGTACTTC
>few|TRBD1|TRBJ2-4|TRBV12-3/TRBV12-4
CASSLQGENIQYF
TGTGCCAGCAGCCTGCAGGGGGAAAACATTCAGTACTTC
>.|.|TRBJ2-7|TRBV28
CASWDRVSYEQYF
TGTGCCAGCTGGGACCGAGTCTCCTACGAGCAGTACTTC
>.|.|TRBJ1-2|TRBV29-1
CSAPEGNYGYTF
TGCAGCGCACCGGAGGGGAACTATGGCTACACCTTC
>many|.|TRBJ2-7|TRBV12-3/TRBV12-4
CASREDGTYEQYF
TGTGCCAGCAGGGAGGACGGCACCTACGAGCAGTACTTC
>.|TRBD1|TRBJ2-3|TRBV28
CASSWWAGGEDTQYF
TGTGCCAGCAGTTGGTGGGCAGGGGGCGAAGATACGCAGTATTTT
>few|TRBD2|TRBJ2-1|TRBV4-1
CASSQVGLAHNEQFF
TGCGCCAGCAGCCAAGTGGGACTAGCCCACAATGAGCAGTTCTTC
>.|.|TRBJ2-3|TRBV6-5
CASSVWGVTDTQYF
TGTGCCAGCAGTGTGTGGGGGGTCACAGATACGCAGTATTTT
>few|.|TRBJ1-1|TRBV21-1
CASSILDPNTEAFF
TGTGCCAGCAGCATTCTAGACCCGAACACTGAAGCTTTCTTT